The T cell receptor (beta chain) described here comes from a study of T cells in localized non-small cell lung cancer. Profiling relied on immunoSEQ multiplex PCR, and the TCRdb table lists in-frame clones only, not all of them. The repertoire consists of a few thousand clones, with roughly 31% occurring once and the leading ten covering around 21%. Trimming took off 0 bases at V and 9 bases at J, with 12 bases between the two ends. Germline-derived CDR1 and CDR2 are SGHRS and YFSETQ. This CDR3 has 14 residues. This TCR was sampled from a woman aged 35-70 years with stage I squamous cell lung carcinoma. The genes are TRBV5-1 and TRBJ2-2; D gene unclear. The sequences come from lung tumor tissue, collected before any cancer treatment. CDR3 in amino acids: CASSLVPGNRELFF. The CDR3 DNA is TGCGCCAGCAGCTTGGTCCCCGGTAACCGGGAGCTGTTTTTT. The full variable domain, with the rest looked up from reference TRBV5-1 and TRBJ2-2, is KAGVTQTPRYLIKTRGQQVTLSCSPISGHRSVSWYQQTPGQGLQFLFEYFSETQRNKGNFPGRFSGRQFSNSRSEMNVSTLELGDSALYLCASSLVPGNRELFFGEGSRLTVL.